Described below is a single T cell receptor beta chain sequence and its context. Its antigen is still unknown. No clone much larger than this one lies a single base away; base qualities are absent. The library was obtained by PCR. DNA from cultured CD4+ T cells was subjected to TCR sequencing with the Oncomine TCR Beta short-read assay at the Johns Hopkins FTIC core. The QIAamp micro DNA kit was used to extract genomic DNA from the cultured CD4+ T cells. Oncomine TCR Beta libraries from cultured CD4+ T cells were pooled with unique dual indexes and sequenced on an Illumina iSeq 100. For the original study's pipeline: Non-productive sequences were removed, and CDR3s not starting with C, not ending with F or W, or shorter than 7 amino acids were discarded. Antigen-specific clonotypes were identified with the MANAFEST web application by comparing peptide-stimulated wells with reference and other culture wells. To be called positive, a clone needed an FDR below 0.05, an odds ratio above 5, and a productive frequency above 0.1% in at least two of three replicate wells. Cross-reactive clonotypes were defined as significantly expanded in both SARS-CoV-2 spike wells and at least one common cold coronavirus spike condition. Similarity between CDR3 sequences was evaluated in R version 3.6.1 using Levenshtein distances (stringdist) and unrooted phylogenetic trees (ape). TCRdb itself trimmed the public reads at Q25 with fastp, ran MiXCR and retained productive beta chains. Entries are consolidated by CDR3 protein sequence, retaining the most common genes and DNA. TCRdb's processing, not the authors' own work, is the source of the V and J calls. In this sample the table shows approximately 24,000 distinct CDR3 sequences, about 67% of which occur a single time. The ten biggest clones cover less than 25% of the sample.

The CDR3 runs 20 residues from the cysteine to the phenylalanine. The only DNA kept is the CDR3, 60 bases in frame from the first base. CDR1 and CDR2 are drawn from the germline V gene (reference sequence): LNHNV, YYDKDF. V is reduced by 1 base and J by 0 bases, leaving a spacing of 23 bases between them. The sample's treatment or condition label, decoded: approximately nine-day PBMC culture with coronavirus spike peptide pools or control peptides (ViraFEST assay). The study used the ViraFEST assay, which expanded antigen-specific T cells with peptide pools and then identified expanded clonotypes by TCR sequencing. Negative nucleocapsid antibody tests before and after vaccination confirmed that the healthy vaccine recipients had no prior SARS-CoV-2 infection. Each well held some 2 million PBMCs cultured in IMDM containing roughly 5% human AB serum and approximately 9.8 IU/ml IL-2, with 8 to 10 ug/ml peptide pools added. Half of the culture medium was replaced with fresh IL-2-containing medium on days 3 and 7. After about 11 days of culture, CD4+ T cells were isolated by negative selection using the EasySep CD4+ T cell isolation kit. Ficoll-Paque Plus gradient centrifugation was used to isolate PBMCs from whole blood, and the isolated PBMCs were then either used fresh or cryopreserved at -140C. Culture conditions were generally each tested in triplicate wells.

The sample originates from a study of vaccination and CD4 T cells after COVID-19 (dated by TCRdb to 2022 to 2024). In terms of the full investigation: The convalescent cohort comprised six males and four females, including two Hispanic individuals, seven Caucasians, two Asians and one multiracial person. Participants received two doses of either the Pfizer-BioNTech BNT162b2 vaccine (n=8) or the Moderna mRNA-1273 vaccine (n=2). Post-COVID blood samples from convalescent patients were collected a median of roughly 100 days after diagnosis, with a range of 35 to 161 days. Post-vaccine blood samples were collected a median of approximately 72 days after the second vaccine dose, ranging from roughly 13 to 241 days. Culture stimuli were overlapping spike peptide pools from SARS-CoV-2 and from the common cold coronaviruses HCoV-NL63, HCoV-OC43 and HCoV-229E. In control cultures, a CEFX viral epitope pool was used as positive control, an HIV-1 Nef peptide pool was used as negative control, or no peptide was added. In around 9 COVID-19 convalescent patients and a few infection-naive healthy vaccine recipients, researchers compared the spike-specific CD4+ TCR repertoire from before mRNA vaccination with the repertoire from after.

Broad study findings and their caveats: Of the vaccine-specific clones found in convalescent patients, nearly all (304 of 307) were mono-reactive for SARS-CoV-2 spike instead of being cross-reactive with common cold coronaviruses. The median count of SARS-CoV-2-reactive clonotypes went up from 20 to 25 after infection to 38 after vaccination, although the change was not significant. The study included relatively few convalescent patients and did not analyze early timepoints after natural infection. Among the post-vaccine SARS-CoV-2-reactive clones in convalescent patients, a median 86.3% showed up only after vaccination, which suggests vaccine-specific priming.

The receptor was isolated from a human donor who received a COVID-19 vaccine. Recombination linked TRBV15 to TRBJ2-3; a tentative D match to TRBD1 spans 6 bases. Sample: CD4+ T cells from blood, cultured in vitro, taken after SARS-CoV-2 vaccination. The CDR3 loop reads CATSRGPTGLQSFSTDTQYF. The nucleotide sequence is TGTGCCACCAGCAGAGGGCCTACAGGGCTTCAAAGTTTTAGCACAGATACGCAGTATTTT.